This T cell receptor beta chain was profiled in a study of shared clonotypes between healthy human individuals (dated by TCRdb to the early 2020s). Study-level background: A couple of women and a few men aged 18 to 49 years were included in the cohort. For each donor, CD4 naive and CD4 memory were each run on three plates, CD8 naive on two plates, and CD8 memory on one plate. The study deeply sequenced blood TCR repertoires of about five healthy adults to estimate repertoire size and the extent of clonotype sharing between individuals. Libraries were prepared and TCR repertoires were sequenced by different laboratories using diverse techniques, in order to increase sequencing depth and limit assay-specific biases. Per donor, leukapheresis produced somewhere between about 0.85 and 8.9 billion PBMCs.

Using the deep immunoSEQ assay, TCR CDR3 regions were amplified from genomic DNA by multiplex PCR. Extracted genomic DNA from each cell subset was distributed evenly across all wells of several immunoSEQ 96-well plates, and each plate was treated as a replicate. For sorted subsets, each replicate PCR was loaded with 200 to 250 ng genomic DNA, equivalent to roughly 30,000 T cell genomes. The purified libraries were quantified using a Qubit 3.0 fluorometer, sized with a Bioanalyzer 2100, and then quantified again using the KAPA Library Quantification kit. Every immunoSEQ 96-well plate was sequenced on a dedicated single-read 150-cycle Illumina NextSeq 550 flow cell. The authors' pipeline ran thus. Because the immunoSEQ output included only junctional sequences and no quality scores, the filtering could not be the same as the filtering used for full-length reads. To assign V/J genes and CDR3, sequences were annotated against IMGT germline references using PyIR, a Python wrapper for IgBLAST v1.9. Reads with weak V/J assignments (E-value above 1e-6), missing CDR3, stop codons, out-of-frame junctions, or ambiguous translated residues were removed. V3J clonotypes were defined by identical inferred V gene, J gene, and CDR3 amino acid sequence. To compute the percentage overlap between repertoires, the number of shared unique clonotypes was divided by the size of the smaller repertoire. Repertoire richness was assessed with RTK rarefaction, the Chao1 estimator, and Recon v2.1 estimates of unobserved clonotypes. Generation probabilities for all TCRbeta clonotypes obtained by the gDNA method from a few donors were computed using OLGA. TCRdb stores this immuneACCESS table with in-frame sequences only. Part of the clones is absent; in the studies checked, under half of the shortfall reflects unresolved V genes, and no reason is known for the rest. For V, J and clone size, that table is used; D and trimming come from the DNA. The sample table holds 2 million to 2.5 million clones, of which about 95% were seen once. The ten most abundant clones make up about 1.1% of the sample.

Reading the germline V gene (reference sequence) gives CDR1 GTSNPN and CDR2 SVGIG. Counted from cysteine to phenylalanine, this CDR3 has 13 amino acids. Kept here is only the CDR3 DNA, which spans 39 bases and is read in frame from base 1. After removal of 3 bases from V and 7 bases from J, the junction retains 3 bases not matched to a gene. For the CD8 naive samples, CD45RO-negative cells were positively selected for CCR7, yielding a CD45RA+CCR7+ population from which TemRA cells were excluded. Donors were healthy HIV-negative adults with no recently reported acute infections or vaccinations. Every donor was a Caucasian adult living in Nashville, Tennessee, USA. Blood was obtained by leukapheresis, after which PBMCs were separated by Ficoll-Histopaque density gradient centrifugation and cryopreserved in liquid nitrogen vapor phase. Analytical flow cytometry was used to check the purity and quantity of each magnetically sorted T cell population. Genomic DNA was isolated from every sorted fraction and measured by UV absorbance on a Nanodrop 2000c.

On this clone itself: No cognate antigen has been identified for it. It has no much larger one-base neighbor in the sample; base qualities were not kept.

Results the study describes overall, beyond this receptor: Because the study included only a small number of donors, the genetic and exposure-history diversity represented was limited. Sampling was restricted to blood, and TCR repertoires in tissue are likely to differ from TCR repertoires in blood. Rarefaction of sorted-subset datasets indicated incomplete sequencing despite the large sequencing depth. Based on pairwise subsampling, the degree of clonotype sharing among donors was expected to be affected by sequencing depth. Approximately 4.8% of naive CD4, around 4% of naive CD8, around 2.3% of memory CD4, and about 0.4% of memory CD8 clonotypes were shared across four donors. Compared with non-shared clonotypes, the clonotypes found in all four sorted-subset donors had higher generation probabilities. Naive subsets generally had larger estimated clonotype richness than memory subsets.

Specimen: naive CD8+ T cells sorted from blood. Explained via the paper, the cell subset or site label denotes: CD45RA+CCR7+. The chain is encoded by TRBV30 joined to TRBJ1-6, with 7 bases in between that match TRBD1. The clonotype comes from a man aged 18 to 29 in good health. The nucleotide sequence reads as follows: TGTGCCTGGAGGACAGGGACGAATTCACCCCTCCACTTT. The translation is CAWRTGTNSPLHF. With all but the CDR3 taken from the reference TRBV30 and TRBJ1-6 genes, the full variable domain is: SQTIHQWPATLVQPVGSPLSLECTVEGTSNPNLYWYRQAAGRGLQLLFYSVGIGQISSEVPQNLSASRPQDRQFILSSKKLLLSDSGFYLCAWRTGTNSPLHFGNGTRLTVT.